The present TCR beta chain was sequenced within a study of blood T cell repertoires in COVID-19. In the study overall: PBMCs, B-cell-depleted T cells, or T cells were the source of the cDNA or gDNA that made up the material.

V lost 2 bases to trimming and J lost 4 bases, with 18 bases between them. Germline V lookup: CDR1 SGHTA, CDR2 FQGNSA. The CDR3 covers 17 residues. Seattle cases were enrolled at active infection and followed longitudinally. Sequencing was performed with immunoSEQ multiplex PCR; in TCRdb, only in-frame clones are kept and a portion is missing. Counted here are roughly 390,000 clones, more than 75% occurring once; the ten biggest clones make up around 9.3%. The receptor comes from a woman in her 30s with COVID-19, enrolled during active disease. The chain joins TRBV7-2 to TRBJ1-3; D is perhaps TRBD1 (6 bases). Material for sequencing was peripheral blood. The DNA of the CDR3 is TGTGCCAGCAGCTTAATAGCCGCGGGGGCTGCGGGAAACACCATATATTTT. This encodes CASSLIAAGAAGNTIYF. The variable domain in full, with the rest retrieved from reference TRBV7-2 and TRBJ1-3, is GAGVSQSPSNKVTEKGKDVELRCDPISGHTALYWYRQSLGQGLEFLIYFQGNSAPDKSGLPSDRFSAERTGGSVSTLTIQRTQQEDSAVYLCASSLIAAGAAGNTIYFGEGSWLTVV.